This TCR beta chain was obtained from a study of shared clonotypes between healthy human individuals (dated by TCRdb to 2020 to 2022). Context from the whole study: The cohort included a few men and a couple of women between 18 and 49 years of age. Libraries were prepared and TCR repertoires were sequenced by different laboratories using diverse techniques, in order to increase sequencing depth and limit assay-specific biases. The study deeply sequenced blood TCR repertoires of roughly five healthy adults to estimate repertoire size and the extent of clonotype sharing between individuals. Each donor's leukapheresis produced roughly between roughly 0.85 and 9.5 billion PBMCs. Per donor, three plates each were used for CD4 naive and CD4 memory, two for CD8 naive, and one for CD8 memory. Summary of the overall study and its limitations: Roughly 5.2% of naive CD4, 3.5% of naive CD8, 2.3% of memory CD4, and 0.4% of memory CD8 clonotypes were shared across a few donors. Sampling was restricted to blood, and TCR repertoires in tissues likely differ from the TCR repertoires found in blood. Incomplete sequencing was indicated by rarefaction of sorted-subset datasets, despite the large sequencing depth. Larger estimated clonotype richness was generally found for naive subsets than for memory subsets. Based on pairwise subsampling, the degree of clonotype sharing among donors was expected to be affected by sequencing depth. Compared with non-shared clonotypes, the clonotypes found in all four sorted-subset donors had higher generation probabilities. The small number of donors limited the genetic and exposure-history diversity represented.

Sequences SGHRS (CDR1) and YFSETQ (CDR2) are obtained from the germline V gene. For this chain, trimming is 6 bases at the V end and 6 bases at the J end, and the number of junction bases without a gene match is 9. The CDR3, from cysteine to phenylalanine, totals 16 residues. Here the CDR3 DNA is all that survives: 48 bases in frame from base 1. The donors were healthy, HIV-negative adults who had no recently reported acute infections or vaccinations. All donors were Caucasian adults living in Nashville, Tennessee, USA. CD4+ T cells were enriched by magnetic negative selection; naive cells were then positively selected on CD45RA, and the negative fraction formed the memory subset. After blood collection by leukapheresis, PBMCs were isolated using Ficoll-Histopaque density gradient centrifugation and then cryopreserved in the vapor phase of liquid nitrogen. Analytical flow cytometry was used to check the purity and quantity of every magnetically sorted T cell population. Genomic DNA was isolated from every sorted fraction and measured by UV absorbance on a Nanodrop 2000c.

TCR CDR3 regions were amplified from genomic DNA by multiplex PCR using the deep immunoSEQ assay. Genomic DNA extracted from each cell subset was distributed evenly over all wells of several immunoSEQ 96-well plates, and each plate served as one replicate. For sorted subsets, each replicate PCR was loaded with roughly 190 ng genomic DNA, equivalent to about 33,000 T cell genomes. Purified libraries were measured with a Qubit 3.0 fluorometer, size-checked on a Bioanalyzer 2100, and measured again with the KAPA Library Quantification kit. Every immunoSEQ 96-well plate was sequenced on a dedicated single-read 150-cycle Illumina NextSeq 550 flow cell. Processing in the source paper ran as follows. Because the immunoSEQ output included only junctional sequences and no quality scores, the filtering could not be the same as the filtering used for full-length reads. To assign V/J genes and CDR3, sequences were annotated against IMGT germline references using PyIR, a Python wrapper for IgBLAST v1.9. Reads were filtered out if the reads had weak V/J assignments (E-value above 1e-6), no CDR3, stop codons, out-of-frame junctions, or ambiguous translated residues. A V3J clonotype was defined by an identical inferred V gene, J gene, and CDR3 amino acid sequence. The percentage overlap between two repertoires was calculated by dividing the number of shared unique clonotypes by the size of the smaller repertoire. Three approaches were used to assess repertoire richness: RTK rarefaction, the Chao1 estimator, and Recon v2.1 estimates of unobserved clonotypes. Generation probabilities for all TCRbeta clonotypes obtained by the gDNA method from a few donors were computed using OLGA. The table was pulled from immuneACCESS by TCRdb, which kept in-frame rearrangements only. Such tables lose some clones; where checked, under half of the loss comes from unresolved V genes, and the rest has no known cause. V, J and clone size derive from that table, while D and trimming were established from the DNA sequence. This sample has 2 million to 2.5 million clones in its table, and more than 80% of those were observed once. The ten largest clones take up 0.35% to 0.45% of the sample.

To note about this clone: Its recognized antigen is unknown. The sample holds no much larger clone one base away, and base qualities are not on file.

The sample taken for sequencing was naive CD4+ T cells from PBMCs. The meaning of the sample's cell subset or site label: CD45RA+ positively selected. This sequence was found in a man between 18 and 29 years old in good health. Some clones in this sample may be carry-over from other donors' samples. The chain links TRBV5-1 with TRBJ2-2; TRBD2 lines up with 12 middle nucleotides. The CDR3 protein: CASKNPGLAGSGELFF. The sequenced DNA: TGCGCCAGCAAGAACCCAGGACTAGCGGGATCCGGGGAGCTGTTTTTT.